Listed below are T cell receptor beta chains from one sample, sequenced in a study of blood T cells in healthy people across ages. TCRdb re-called the 5' RACE reads through MiXCR, storing one row per CDR3 protein. The profile covers some 710,000 distinct CDR3 sequences, with 20% to 25% appearing a single time and around 22% taken by the ten largest. Sequencing input: blood. The receptors were gathered from a man between 65 and 85 years old in good health. Each CDR3 is given with its conserved first and last residue. D genes are given only for firm matches. Clone size is given for some rows only: seen once, a few or many times, or a class if the clone is expanded.

DNA,CDR3,J,D,size,V
TGCGCCAGCAGCTTGAAAGCGGGGGCCGTCACCGGGGAGCTGTTTTTT,CASSLKAGAVTGELFF,TRBJ2-2,TRBD2,.,TRBV5-1
TGCGCCAGCAGCCAAGATTTACGGGGTGGCACCGGGGAGCTGTTTTTT,CASSQDLRGGTGELFF,TRBJ2-2,.,.,TRBV4-1
TGTGCCAGCAGCTTAGACAGGGGGCGTGAGCAGTACTTC,CASSLDRGREQYF,TRBJ2-7,TRBD1,.,TRBV11-2
TGCAGCGTTGAAGACCCGATTGAGGGGAACGAGCAGTACTTC,CSVEDPIEGNEQYF,TRBJ2-7,.,.,TRBV29-1
TGCAGTGCCCCTGTCCCGCGGAACACAGATACGCAGTATTTT,CSAPVPRNTDTQYF,TRBJ2-3,.,.,TRBV20-1
TGCGCCAGCAGCTTGGGGGACTCCTACACTGAAGCTTTCTTT,CASSLGDSYTEAFF,TRBJ1-1,.,few,TRBV5-1
TGTGCCAGCAGCACGAGCGGGGGTTCCTACGAGCAGTACTTC,CASSTSGGSYEQYF,TRBJ2-7,TRBD2,few,TRBV7-9
TGTGCCAGCAGTTTATCCCGAGCGACCTCCCCAGGAACCCAGTACTTC,CASSLSRATSPGTQYF,TRBJ2-7,.,.,TRBV12-3/TRBV12-4
TGCAGTGCTAGGGGTGACAGGGGGGCTGGGTACGAGCAGTACTTC,CSARGDRGAGYEQYF,TRBJ2-7,TRBD1,medium-sized,TRBV20-1
TGTGCCAGCAGCTCCGGGACTAGCGGGGTGAATACGCAGTATTTT,CASSSGTSGVNTQYF,TRBJ2-3,TRBD2,many,TRBV6-2/TRBV6-3
TGTGCCAGCAGCCGAGGGAGGCTCGAGCAGTACTTC,CASSRGRLEQYF,TRBJ2-7,.,.,TRBV28
TGTGCCAGCAGTTACCTAGACTCATTTAGGAACGAGCAGTACTTC,CASSYLDSFRNEQYF,TRBJ2-7,.,.,TRBV6-2/TRBV6-3
TGTGCCAGCAGGAAAGAGGTAACAGGGATTACCTACGAGCAGTACTTC,CASRKEVTGITYEQYF,TRBJ2-7,.,.,TRBV7-9
TGTGCCAGCAGAGGGGGCGCGGGGCAAGAGACCCAGTACTTC,CASRGGAGQETQYF,TRBJ2-5,.,.,TRBV11-2
TGTGCCACCAGCAGAGGCCGAACTGGGGCCAACGTCCTGACTTTC,CATSRGRTGANVLTF,TRBJ2-6,.,few,TRBV15
TGTGCCAGCCGAATTCGACGGAGGGGCTACACCTTC,CASRIRRRGYTF,TRBJ1-2,.,.,TRBV12-3/TRBV12-4
TGCAGTGCCCAAACGGGGACAGATAATTCACCCCTCCACTTT,CSAQTGTDNSPLHF,TRBJ1-6,TRBD1,.,TRBV20-1
TGTGCCAGCAGCTTTTCCGGGAGGGCCAGACCAAACAATGAGCAGTTCTTC,CASSFSGRARPNNEQFF,TRBJ2-1,TRBD2,few,TRBV5-5
TGTGCCAGCAGCTTAGCGACAGTCACCGGGGAGCTGTTTTTT,CASSLATVTGELFF,TRBJ2-2,.,.,TRBV7-9
TGCAGTGCCGACAGTAATGGCTACACCTTC,CSADSNGYTF,TRBJ1-2,.,.,TRBV20-1
TGTGCCAGCAGCTCACCCATATTCCAAGAGACCCAGTACTTC,CASSSPIFQETQYF,TRBJ2-5,.,.,TRBV7-9
TGTGCCAGCAATAGGGACAGGAGAGAACGGAATTCACCCCTCCACTTT,CASNRDRRERNSPLHF,TRBJ1-6,TRBD1,few,TRBV6-2/TRBV6-3
TGTGCCAGCAGTTCAACAGGGGTGAAGGGCTACGAGCAGTACTTC,CASSSTGVKGYEQYF,TRBJ2-7,TRBD1,few,TRBV6-6
TGTGCCAGCAGCTTAGCGGGAGGCGGGGACTCCTACAATGAGCAGTTCTTC,CASSLAGGGDSYNEQFF,TRBJ2-1,.,.,TRBV7-9
TGTGCCAGCAGTTACACCGGGGATGAGCAGTTCTTC,CASSYTGDEQFF,TRBJ2-1,.,few,TRBV6-6
TGCAGTGCTAGAGTTAACTATGGCTACACCTTC,CSARVNYGYTF,TRBJ1-2,.,few,TRBV20-1
TGTGCCAGCTCACCAGCACAGGGAATGGAGACCCAGTACTTC,CASSPAQGMETQYF,TRBJ2-5,.,.,TRBV18